This T cell receptor (beta chain) emerged from a study of early T cells in non-severe SARS-CoV-2 infection (dated by TCRdb to the early 2020s). As for the study more broadly: Because TCR sequencing was done on bulk RNA from unsorted whole blood, the alpha and beta chains could not be paired. Summary of the overall study and its limitations: VDJdb matching was skewed toward anti-spike CD8 responses and likely underestimated virus-specific expansions by missing private and CD4 specificities.

The germline V gene (reference sequence) provides CDR1 LNHNV and CDR2 YYDKDF. Including the terminal cysteine and phenylalanine, the CDR3 comprises 16 residues. Only the CDR3 portion is preserved as DNA: 48 bases, with reading frame beginning at the first base. The germline V end is reduced by 5 bases and the J end by 5 bases; junction bases left unmatched: 12. In this sample, this clonotype turned up many times. This receptor's antigen is unknown. Qualities for individual bases were not recorded, and no much larger clone is one base off. A case-control design nested within a healthcare worker cohort in London, UK, was used, with weekly nasopharyngeal swab PCR tests and blood sampling performed. Healthcare workers were enrolled in the week of the UK lockdown, from 23 to 31 March 2020, and were followed every week for up to roughly 16 weeks. Library preparation was by 5' RACE. Sequencing was carried out with a NextSeq 500. The TCR library protocol attached unique molecular identifiers to individual cDNA molecules to correct for sequencing error and PCR bias. Sequencing covered both TCR alpha and beta chains, and within each sample the abundances of alpha and beta sequences were tightly co-correlated. The authors processed their data as follows. Decombinator V4 was used to annotate the V gene, J gene and CDR3 of the TCR sequences. TCRs were defined as expanded if a significant change between any two time points was detected under a Poisson model with p below 0.0001. TCR abundances were normalised to the total number of TCRs sequenced per sample and were expressed as counts per million. TRAV1-2 paired with TRAJ12, TRAJ20 or TRAJ33 defined MAIT TCRs, while TRAV10 paired with TRAJ18 defined iNKT TCRs. VDJdb, accessed on 1 November 2021, was searched for TCRs annotated for CMV, EBV and SARS-CoV-2, and TCRs annotated for more than one antigen were excluded. TCRdb cleaned the public reads at Q25 with fastp, built clones with MiXCR and kept in-frame beta chains. Each CDR3 protein appears once, grouped with its most common genes and DNA. The V and J calls were not made by the authors but by TCRdb's processing. Present in this sample are 50,000 or so distinct CDR3 sequences, around 6% of which were seen just once. Of the sample, just over 4.5% falls within the top ten clones.

Recombination linked TRBV15 to TRBJ2-5, with 9 bases in between that match TRBD1. Sequencing input: whole blood. The sequence derives from an adult who was a healthcare worker with PCR-confirmed SARS-CoV-2 infection or an uninfected control (not recorded which). The nucleotides read TGTGCCACCAGCCCCCGGCCGGGACAGGGTGGGGAGACCCAGTACTTC. Translated, it reads CATSPRPGQGGETQYF.